What follows are 28 T cell receptor beta chains derived from one specimen sequenced in a study of monozygotic twins with inflammatory bowel disease. From its re-call of the 5' RACE reads, TCRdb lists each CDR3 protein once, without DNA. Recorded for this sample: 300,000 to 400,000 distinct CDR3 sequences. Sequencing was carried out using blood. These receptors all stem from a human donor with ulcerative colitis or Crohn's disease, or a healthy co-twin of an affected twin (not recorded which).

The chain combines TRBV20-1 with TRBJ2-1; the D gene TCRdb calls, TRBD1, cannot be checked with no DNA. Germline V gene sequence: CDR1 DFQATT, CDR2 SNEGSKA (reference sequence). This CDR3 comprises 13 residues. CDR3 loop: CSAPDRGRNEQFF.

The chain carries TRBV7-2 and TRBJ2-7; TCRdb outputs TRBD1, but without DNA this stays unchecked. Germline V lookup: CDR1 SGHTA, CDR2 FQGNSA. The CDR3 covers 14 residues. The CDR3 loop is CASITSGTNAEQYF.

The V and J genes are TRBV4-3 and TRBJ1-2; without DNA, the TCRdb call of TRBD1 cannot be checked. Germline CDR1 and CDR2: LGHNA and YSLEER. This CDR3 is 16 amino acids long. CDR3 in amino acids: CASSQVGLQGRYGYTF.

The chain is built from TRBV5-1 and TRBJ2-7; TCRdb returns TRBD2, unconfirmable since there is no DNA. The germline gives CDR1 SGHRS, CDR2 YFSETQ. This CDR3 region has 13 residues. CDR3 loop: CASSPQASGEQYF.

This chain links TRBV5-1 with TRBJ2-3; TCRdb gives TRBD1 as the D gene, but with no DNA this cannot be confirmed. There are 14 residues in the CDR3. CDR1 is SGHRS, CDR2 YFSETQ, per germline. CDR3 sequence reads: CASISTGGTDTQYF.

This chain connects TRBV5-1 to TRBJ2-5; without DNA, the TCRdb call of TRBD1 cannot be checked. The CDR3 consists of 15 residues. Germline values: CDR1 SGHRS, CDR2 YFSETQ. The CDR3: CASSFEGREEETQYF.

The CDR3 reads CAISERGNSNQPQHF. The genes are TRBV10-3 and TRBJ1-5. The germline CDR1 and CDR2 sequences are ENHRY and SYGVKD. The CDR3 runs to 15 residues.

The chain links TRBV27 to TRBJ1-4; TCRdb's assignment of TRBD1 cannot be checked, as there is no DNA. This CDR3 comprises 20 residues. The germline gives CDR1 MNHEY, CDR2 SMNVEV (reference sequence). The CDR3 spells CASSLTWTGRNHPYNEKLFF. Combining the CDR3 with reference TRBV27 and TRBJ1-4 gives the whole variable domain EAQVTQNPRYLITVTGKKLTVTCSQNMNHEYMSWYRQDPGLGLRQIYYSMNVEVTDKGDVPEGYKVSRKEKRNFPLILESPSPNQTSLYFCASSLTWTGRNHPYNEKLFFGSGTQLSVL.

The genes are TRBV6-1 and TRBJ2-6. Per the germline V gene, CDR1 is MNHNS and CDR2 is SASEGT. The length of the CDR3 is 15 residues. CDR3 sequence: CASSARTSGANVLTF.

The chain joins TRBV4-1 to TRBJ2-7; with no DNA, the TCRdb D assignment of TRBD1 cannot be verified. The CDR3 has 16 residues. The germline CDR1 and CDR2 sequences are MGHRA and YSYEKL. CDR3: CASSQVVTELTYEQYF.

This chain links TRBV12-3 or TRBV12-4 with TRBJ1-5; TCRdb lists TRBD1, though no DNA is available to test this call. The CDR3 loop spans 14 amino acids. Here the CDR3 reads CASSSGEIVQPQHF.

This chain joins TRBV4-3 and TRBJ1-5; lacking DNA, the TRBD1 call made by TCRdb goes unchecked. Per the germline V gene, CDR1 is LGHNA and CDR2 is YSLEER. This CDR3 contains 17 residues. CDR3 loop: CASSQDRDSEGYQPQHF.

The chain employs TRBV7-9 and TRBJ2-3. Germline V lookup: CDR1 SEHNR, CDR2 FQNEAQ (reference sequence). CDR3 length: 17 residues. The CDR3 sequence is CASSLGLSQFVKDTQYF.

The chain carries TRBV19 and TRBJ1-2. In germline, CDR1 is LNHDA, CDR2 SQIVND (reference sequence). The CDR3 is 13 residues long. This CDR3 is CASRSMVDLSYTF.

The chain uses TRBV7-2 and TRBJ1-2; absent DNA, TCRdb's TRBD1 call cannot be checked. Per germline, CDR1 SGHTA and CDR2 FQGNSA. The CDR3 spans 13 residues. CDR3 loop: CASSAWGGHGYTF.

The genes are TRBV29-1 and TRBJ2-5; the D gene TCRdb calls, TRBD1, cannot be checked with no DNA. CDR3 length: 12 residues. Germline CDR1 reads SQVTM; CDR2 reads ANQGSEA. CDR3 sequence reads: CSVEAGEETQYF.

The chain has TRBV19 and TRBJ2-3; as DNA is missing, the TRBD1 call by TCRdb cannot be tested. CDR1 LNHDA and CDR2 SQIVND come from the germline V gene (reference sequence). The CDR3 runs to 15 residues. The CDR3 sequence: CASSTLRGHTDTQYF.

V gene TRBV18 combines with J gene TRBJ2-7. There are 14 residues in the CDR3. The germline V gene has CDR1 KGHSH and CDR2 LQKENI. The CDR3 reads CASSPGSTTYEQYF.

The rearrangement joins TRBV6-4 to TRBJ2-3; TCRdb names TRBD2, which stays unverified in the absence of DNA. The CDR3 runs to 15 residues. The V gene's germline CDR1 is MRHNA and CDR2 SNTAGT. The CDR3 loop is CASSTTSGGADTQYF.

This chain connects TRBV6-5 to TRBJ2-7; the D call from TCRdb, TRBD1, cannot be confirmed without DNA. Germline V gives CDR1 MNHEY, CDR2 SVGAGI. This CDR3 comprises 15 residues. This CDR3 is CASSYSDRGPDEQYF.

The V call is TRBV29-1, the J call TRBJ2-3. This CDR3 comprises 12 residues. Germline V gene lookup returns CDR1 SQVTM and CDR2 ANQGSEA. The chain's CDR3 is CSVLSGTDTQYF.

This sequence joins TRBV6-1 and TRBJ2-1; TCRdb lists TRBD2, though no DNA is available to test this call. CDR3 length: 15 residues. Germline V gene lookup returns CDR1 MNHNS and CDR2 SASEGT. The CDR3 loop is CASSEGTSGYNEQFF.

The CDR3 is CASSPPMQGYNEQFF. V is TRBV5-1 and J is TRBJ2-1; TCRdb picks TRBD1, but there is no DNA to check that call. The CDR3 runs to 15 residues. Germline CDR1 SGHRS, CDR2 YFSETQ.

V gene TRBV7-2 combines with J gene TRBJ1-2. The CDR3 runs 11 residues. Germline V gene sequence: CDR1 SGHTA, CDR2 FQGNSA. CDR3 sequence reads: CASSPGVGYTF.

This chain connects TRBV10-3 to TRBJ2-7; the D gene TCRdb calls, TRBD2, cannot be checked with no DNA. Germline V gene sequence: CDR1 ENHRY, CDR2 SYGVKD. The CDR3 spans 15 residues. The CDR3 loop reads CAIGLAGASSYEQYF.

The chain employs TRBV11-2 and TRBJ2-1; there is no DNA to check the TCRdb D call of TRBD2. The V gene's germline CDR1 is SGHAT and CDR2 FQNNGV. This CDR3 region has 17 residues. This CDR3 reads CASSLDGGGLFNNEQFF.

This chain links TRBV28 with TRBJ2-7; TCRdb selects TRBD2, and the lack of DNA leaves this call unchecked. The CDR3 runs to 20 residues. The germline gives CDR1 MDHEN, CDR2 SYDVKM. CDR3 region: CASSLGGTSGGSLNSYEQYF. The whole variable domain, filled in from reference TRBV28 and TRBJ2-7, reads DVKVTQSSRYLVKRTGEKVFLECVQDMDHENMFWYRQDPGLGLRLIYFSYDVKMKEKGDIPEGYSVSREKKERFSLILESASTNQTSMYLCASSLGGTSGGSLNSYEQYFGPGTRLTVT.

This rearrangement joins TRBV29-1 to TRBJ1-3; with no DNA, the TCRdb D assignment of TRBD1 cannot be verified. The CDR3 is 14 amino acids. Germline V gene sequence: CDR1 SQVTM, CDR2 ANQGSEA. This CDR3 is CSVEGQASGNTIYF.